These 15 T cell receptor beta chains originate from one sample sequenced in a study of blood T cell repertoires in COVID-19. The data were produced by immunoSEQ multiplex PCR, yet TCRdb's version contains in-frame clones alone and is incomplete. The sample lists about 160,000 clones, roughly 84% occurring once. The sample comprised peripheral blood. The source of these receptors is a woman older than 75 with active or convalescent COVID-19.

The V call is TRBV19, the J call TRBJ1-2, with TRBD1 as a possible D gene (6 bases). The CDR3 runs to 16 residues. Trimming took off 5 bases at V and 1 base at J, with 17 bases between the two ends. The germline CDR1 and CDR2 sequences are LNHDA and SQIVND (reference sequence). The CDR3 nucleotides are TGTGCCAGTAGTCCCCTAGGGGGGGACCGTAACTATGGCTACACCTTC. This gives the protein CASSPLGGDRNYGYTF.

This sequence joins TRBV3-1 (or the pseudogene TRBV3-2) and TRBJ2-7, with TRBD1 matching over 8 bases. CDR1 and CDR2 (germline): LGHDT, YNNKEL (reference sequence). CDR3 size: 16 residues. The junction had 8 bases not matched to a gene; V was cut back by 1 base and J by 3 bases. The CDR3 sequence is CASSQVTGGYLYEQYF. CDR3 nucleotides: TGTGCCAGCAGCCAAGTAACAGGGGGTTATCTCTACGAGCAGTACTTC.

The chain links TRBV6-4 to TRBJ1-2, with TRBD1 matching 7 bases. The CDR3 is 14 amino acids. Germline V gene data show CDR1 as MRHNA and CDR2 as SNTAGT. Losses at the gene ends were 7 bases for V and 3 bases for J; bases not matched to a gene: 8. Here the CDR3 DNA reads TGTGCCAGCATTTTTGAGACAGGGCACTATGGCTACACCTTC. It codes for CASIFETGHYGYTF.

This sequence joins TRBV15 and TRBJ2-3; the match to TRBD1 covers 7 bases. Germline-derived CDR1 and CDR2 are LNHNV and YYDKDF (reference sequence). The CDR3 spans 15 residues. With 1 base clipped from V and 4 bases from J, the junction kept 5 bases outside the gene matches. CDR3 DNA sequence: TGTGCCACCAGCAGAGGGGGGACAGCTGCAGATACGCAGTATTTT. Protein sequence: CATSRGGTAADTQYF.

This CDR3 reads CATLGQSTDTQYF. The CDR3 DNA sequence: TGTGCCACCTTGGGACAGAGCACAGATACGCAGTATTTT. The genes are TRBV10-3 and TRBJ2-3; 7 nucleotides line up with TRBD1. Germline CDR1 ENHRY, CDR2 SYGVKD. There are 13 residues in the CDR3. Trimming removed 10 bases from V and 0 bases from J; junction bases left unmatched: 4.

J is TRBJ1-2 and V is TRBV19; 8 bases fit TRBD1. V trimming: 8 bases; J trimming: 8 bases; junction bases outside the gene matches: 7. This CDR3 region has 12 residues. The germline gives CDR1 LNHDA, CDR2 SQIVND (reference sequence). The CDR3 loop is CASSVRGQGYTF. The DNA of the CDR3 is TGTGCCAGTTCCGTCAGGGGGCAAGGCTACACCTTC.

The chain has TRBV5-1 and TRBJ2-1, with 10 nucleotides matching TRBD1. Germline V lookup: CDR1 SGHRS, CDR2 YFSETQ. The J segment lost 7 bases and the V segment lost 0 bases, leaving 7 bases of the junction unmatched. CDR3 size: 16 residues. The CDR3 sequence is CASSLEGTGARNEQFF. CDR3 nucleotides: TGCGCCAGCAGCTTGGAAGGGACAGGGGCTAGGAATGAGCAGTTCTTC.

This clone was seen just once. This sequence joins TRBV5-6 and TRBJ1-3, with D perhaps TRBD1 (6 bases). The germline V gene has CDR1 SGHDT and CDR2 YYEEEE. The CDR3 sequence is 14 residues long. With 1 base removed from V and 2 bases from J, the gap between germline ends came to 7 bases. The CDR3, as DNA: TGTGCCAGCAGCTTGACAGGGCCTGGAAACACCATATATTTT. It codes for CASSLTGPGNTIYF.

This chain joins TRBV5-1 and TRBJ1-1, with D possibly TRBD1 on 5 matching bases. Trimming took 4 bases from V and 0 from J, leaving 13 bases between them. CDR1 SGHRS and CDR2 YFSETQ come from the germline V gene. The CDR3 is 15 residues long. CDR3 nucleotides: TGCGCCAGCAGCCCGGGGGGGGGAGTGAACACTGAAGCTTTCTTT. Its translation is CASSPGGGVNTEAFF.

The chain joins TRBV19 to TRBJ1-4; no reliable D call. The V end lost 4 bases, the J end lost 8 bases, and 11 bases lay between the germline ends. The V gene's germline CDR1 is LNHDA and CDR2 SQIVND (reference sequence). The CDR3 is 13 amino acids. In nucleotides, the CDR3 is TGTGCCAGTAGTACCGCCCTAGGAGAAAAACTGTTTTTT. It translates to CASSTALGEKLFF.

The chain couples TRBV27 to TRBJ2-7; weak D call: TRBD2 (6 bases). V was trimmed by 4 bases and J by 5 bases, leaving 18 bases between them. In germline, CDR1 is MNHEY, CDR2 SMNVEV (reference sequence). The CDR3 spans 15 residues. The CDR3 reads CASSWAGTSRNEQYF. CDR3 DNA: TGTGCCAGCAGTTGGGCCGGAACTAGCCGCAACGAGCAGTACTTC.

The J gene is TRBJ2-2, the V gene TRBV6-4, with D possibly being TRBD1 (5 bases). V lost 6 bases, J lost 1 base, and 9 bases lay in between. Germline lookup yields CDR1 MRHNA and CDR2 SNTAGT. This CDR3 region has 14 residues. The CDR3 region has the DNA TGTGCCAGCAGAACAGGTTTGAACACCGGGGAGCTGTTTTTT. Protein sequence: CASRTGLNTGELFF.

The J gene is TRBJ2-6, the V gene TRBV4-1; D not certain. Trimming cost V 0 bases and J 2 bases, with 8 bases left between them. Looked up from germline, CDR1 is MGHRA and CDR2 is YSYEKL. The CDR3 consists of 16 residues. CDR3 loop: CASSQDYGAGANVLTF. For the CDR3, the DNA is TGCGCCAGCAGCCAAGATTACGGAGCTGGGGCCAACGTCCTGACTTTC.

The chain is built from TRBV6-6 and TRBJ1-5; 7 nucleotides line up with TRBD1. The J segment lost 1 base and the V segment lost 10 bases, leaving 7 bases of the junction unmatched. The germline V gene encodes CDR1 MNHNY and CDR2 SVGAGI (reference sequence). CDR3 size: 14 residues. The DNA for the CDR3 is TGTGCCACCTTCCAACAGGGGAGCAATCAGCCCCAGCATTTT. Amino acids: CATFQQGSNQPQHF.

In the case of this clone: This same CDR3 is encoded by further DNA sequences in the sample. This CDR3 reads CASSPGTGGNEQFF. The CDR3 nucleotides are TGTGCCAGCAGCCCCGGGACAGGGGGGAATGAGCAGTTCTTC. The chain combines TRBV6-5 with TRBJ2-1, with 11 bases that match TRBD1. Per the germline V gene, CDR1 is MNHEY and CDR2 is SVGAGI. With 6 bases clipped from V and 7 bases from J, the junction kept 5 bases outside the gene matches. The CDR3 sequence is 14 residues long.